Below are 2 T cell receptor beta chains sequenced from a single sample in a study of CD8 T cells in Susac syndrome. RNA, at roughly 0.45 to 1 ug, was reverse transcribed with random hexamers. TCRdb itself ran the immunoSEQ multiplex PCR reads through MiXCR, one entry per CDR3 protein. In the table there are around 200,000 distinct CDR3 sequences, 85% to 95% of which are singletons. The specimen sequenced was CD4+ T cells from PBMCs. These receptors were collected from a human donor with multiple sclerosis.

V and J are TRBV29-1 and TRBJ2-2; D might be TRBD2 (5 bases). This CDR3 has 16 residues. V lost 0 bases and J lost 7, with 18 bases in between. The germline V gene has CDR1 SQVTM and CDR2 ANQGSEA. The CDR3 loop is CSVEDRPRAGGGELFF. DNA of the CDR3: TGCAGCGTTGAAGACCGCCCTAGAGCCGGAGGCGGGGAGCTGTTTTTT.

CDR3 DNA sequence: TGCGCCAGCAGCCAAGGGGACATTCCCTACGAGCAGTACTTC. Translation: CASSQGDIPYEQYF. V is TRBV4-1 and J is TRBJ2-7; weak D call: TRBD1 (6 bases). The CDR3 is 14 amino acids. Germline-derived CDR1 and CDR2 are MGHRA and YSYEKL. V lost 1 base to trimming and J lost 2 bases, with 9 bases between them.